Presented here are 17 T cell receptor beta chains from one specimen sequenced in a study of blood T cell repertoires in COVID-19. Repertoires were generated with immunoSEQ multiplex PCR, while TCRdb's copy carries only in-frame clones and drops some. The sample has 150,000 to 200,000 clones, around 84% seen once. The sequenced sample was peripheral blood. The receptors shown here come from an elderly woman with acute or convalescent COVID-19.

The chain recombines TRBV24-1 with TRBJ2-3, with 11 nucleotides matching TRBD2. J gave up 4 bases and V 3 bases, and 8 bases lay outside the gene matches. Germline V lookup: CDR1 KGHDR, CDR2 SFDVKD. The CDR3 contains 17 residues. CDR3: CATSDAGSGRAADTQYF. DNA for the CDR3: TGTGCCACCAGTGATGCCGGTAGCGGGAGGGCCGCAGATACGCAGTATTTT.

CDR3 nucleotide sequence: TGTGCCACCAGCAGAGAGCTTCTAAGCTCCTACAATGAGCAGTTCTTC. Translation gives CATSRELLSSYNEQFF. The chain is built from TRBV15 and TRBJ2-1; D is undetermined. Germline V CDR1 and CDR2: LNHNV, YYDKDF (reference sequence). This CDR3 has 16 residues. V gave up 0 bases and J gave up 0 bases, with 9 bases separating them. Looking up the rest from reference TRBV15 and TRBJ2-1 gives the full variable domain: DAMVIQNPRYQVTQFGKPVTLSCSQTLNHNVMYWYQQKSSQAPKLLFHYYDKDFNNEADTPDNFQSRRPNTSFCFLDIRSPGLGDTAMYLCATSRELLSSYNEQFFGPGTRLTVL.

The V and J genes are TRBV9 and TRBJ2-2, with 9 bases that match TRBD2. Losses at the gene ends were 3 bases for V and 4 bases for J; bases not matched to a gene: 4. The CDR3 is made up of 15 amino acids. Germline V gene lookup returns CDR1 SGDLS and CDR2 YYNGEE. The CDR3 protein is CASSGRTSVTGELFF. The CDR3 DNA follows: TGTGCCAGCAGCGGTAGGACTAGCGTCACCGGGGAGCTGTTTTTT.

In this sample, this clone turned up a few times. The chain couples TRBV5-6 to TRBJ1-1; D gene ambiguous. V was trimmed by 3 bases and J by 3 bases, leaving 9 bases between them. Germline values: CDR1 SGHDT, CDR2 YYEEEE. The CDR3 consists of 13 residues. CDR3 nucleotides: TGTGCCAGCAGCTCCCACAGTTACACTGAAGCTTTCTTT. Encoded protein: CASSSHSYTEAFF.

The chain employs TRBV19 and TRBJ1-5; 7 bases line up with TRBD1. The CDR3 totals 15 residues. After removal of 5 bases from V and 6 bases from J, the junction contained 10 bases not matched to a gene. The germline CDR1 and CDR2 sequences are LNHDA and SQIVND (reference sequence). CDR3 nucleotides: TGTGCCAGTAGTCCCCGTGAGGGGGCAGGTCAGCCCCAGCATTTT. Translation: CASSPREGAGQPQHF.

The chain has TRBV28 and TRBJ2-3; 7 bases align to TRBD1. J lost 4 bases, V lost 4 bases, and 8 bases had no gene match. The CDR3 length is 15 residues. CDR1 MDHEN and CDR2 SYDVKM come from the germline V gene. Here the CDR3 reads CASSWGTAISDTQYF. In DNA form, the CDR3 reads TGTGCCAGCAGTTGGGGGACAGCAATCTCAGATACGCAGTATTTT.

This rearrangement joins TRBV6-5 to TRBJ2-7; 9 bases align to TRBD1. V was pared by 6 bases and J by 0 bases, with 6 bases of the junction left unmatched. Germline CDR1 MNHEY, CDR2 SVGAGI. The CDR3 is 15 residues long. The CDR3 is CASSRVGQGSYEQYF. CDR3 DNA: TGTGCCAGCAGCCGCGTGGGACAGGGCTCCTACGAGCAGTACTTC.

This chain uses TRBV6-5 with TRBJ2-3; weak D call: TRBD2 (5 bases). The CDR3 has 14 residues. V lost 5 bases and J lost 4, with 13 bases in between. Germline CDR1 and CDR2: MNHEY and SVGAGI. The CDR3 nucleotides are TGTGCCAGCAGTACTAGAAGGAAATCAGATACGCAGTATTTT. Translation: CASSTRRKSDTQYF.

This chain links TRBV7-2 with TRBJ1-1; D is undetermined. The CDR3 is 14 amino acids. Germline V gene data show CDR1 as SGHTA and CDR2 as FQGNSA. Between the trimmed V and J ends, which lost 1 base and 4 bases, there was a span of 10 bases. In nucleotides, the CDR3 is TGTGCCAGCAGCTTAGTGTTGAGCGCCACTGAAGCTTTCTTT. Translation: CASSLVLSATEAFF.

The chain recombines TRBV18 with TRBJ2-7, with 7 bases matching TRBD2. Germline values: CDR1 KGHSH, CDR2 LQKENI. The CDR3 contains 18 residues. Germline trimming cut 4 bases from V and 3 bases from J; bases unmatched to any gene: 18. The CDR3 loop reads CASSLESLAATLFYEQYF. CDR3 bases: TGTGCCAGCTCACTCGAGTCGCTAGCGGCAACACTATTCTACGAGCAGTACTTC.

The table lists this clone with a count of one. This sequence joins TRBV5-6 and TRBJ2-3, with a tentative D call TRBD2 (5 bases). Germline lookup yields CDR1 SGHDT and CDR2 YYEEEE. Trimming cost V 2 bases and J 4 bases, with 8 bases left between them. The CDR3 loop spans 13 amino acids. CDR3 loop: CASSFQEADTQYF. The CDR3, as DNA: TGTGCCAGCAGCTTTCAGGAGGCAGATACGCAGTATTTT.

V gene TRBV11-3 combines with J gene TRBJ2-5, with 9 bases fitting TRBD1. The V segment lost 1 base and the J segment 2 bases; nucleotides outside the gene matches: 2. Germline V lookup: CDR1 SGHNT, CDR2 YENEEA. The CDR3 runs 15 residues. The CDR3, as DNA: TGTGCCAGCAGCTTAGGGGACAGGGATCAAGAGACCCAGTACTTC. Encoded protein: CASSLGDRDQETQYF.

This chain connects TRBV7-2 to TRBJ2-2; TRBD1 is a possible D gene (5 bases). Germline loops: CDR1 SGHTA, CDR2 FQGNSA. Trimming pared 3 bases from V and 3 bases from J, leaving 14 bases between. The CDR3 consists of 16 residues. The CDR3 coding sequence is TGTGCCAGCAGCTTGTTAATGGGCAGGGACACCGGGGAGCTGTTTTTT. Translation gives CASSLLMGRDTGELFF.

This clone was picked up a small number of times. The J gene is TRBJ1-6, the V gene TRBV6-5, with a weak D call TRBD1 (5 bases). The V gene lost 4 bases and the J gene lost 18 bases, with 22 bases spanning the gap. The CDR3 contains 14 residues. CDR1 and CDR2 from the germline V gene are MNHEY and SVGAGI. The CDR3 bases are TGTGCCAGCAGTTCCGGGTCGGGCAGGGTCGTTTACCACTTT. It translates to CASSSGSGRVVYHF.

The V call is TRBV3-1 (or the pseudogene TRBV3-2), the J call TRBJ1-3; no clear D gene. The germline V gene encodes CDR1 LGHDT and CDR2 YNNKEL (reference sequence). The ends were cut back, 4 bases at V and 7 bases at J, with 11 bases in the middle. The CDR3 consists of 13 residues. The CDR3 sequence is CASSRNFGNTIYF. In DNA, the CDR3 is TGTGCCAGCAGCCGCAACTTCGGGAACACCATATATTTT.

V is TRBV18 and J is TRBJ2-1; the match to TRBD2 covers 7 bases. CDR3 length equals 16 residues. The V gene's germline CDR1 is KGHSH and CDR2 LQKENI. Losses at the gene ends were 6 bases for V and 0 bases for J; bases not matched to a gene: 8. CDR3 in amino acids: CASSPLADFSYNEQFF. In DNA, the CDR3 is TGTGCCAGCTCCCCTCTAGCGGACTTCTCCTACAATGAGCAGTTCTTC.

This clone occurred a few times. V and J are TRBV15 and TRBJ2-1; TRBD1 might be the D (7 bases). The germline V gene encodes CDR1 LNHNV and CDR2 YYDKDF (reference sequence). Between the trimmed V and J ends, which lost 2 bases and 3 bases, there was a span of 14 bases. The CDR3 runs 16 residues. For the CDR3, the DNA is TGTGCCACCAGCAGAACGTCAGGGGGGAGCTACAATGAGCAGTTCTTC. It codes for CATSRTSGGSYNEQFF.